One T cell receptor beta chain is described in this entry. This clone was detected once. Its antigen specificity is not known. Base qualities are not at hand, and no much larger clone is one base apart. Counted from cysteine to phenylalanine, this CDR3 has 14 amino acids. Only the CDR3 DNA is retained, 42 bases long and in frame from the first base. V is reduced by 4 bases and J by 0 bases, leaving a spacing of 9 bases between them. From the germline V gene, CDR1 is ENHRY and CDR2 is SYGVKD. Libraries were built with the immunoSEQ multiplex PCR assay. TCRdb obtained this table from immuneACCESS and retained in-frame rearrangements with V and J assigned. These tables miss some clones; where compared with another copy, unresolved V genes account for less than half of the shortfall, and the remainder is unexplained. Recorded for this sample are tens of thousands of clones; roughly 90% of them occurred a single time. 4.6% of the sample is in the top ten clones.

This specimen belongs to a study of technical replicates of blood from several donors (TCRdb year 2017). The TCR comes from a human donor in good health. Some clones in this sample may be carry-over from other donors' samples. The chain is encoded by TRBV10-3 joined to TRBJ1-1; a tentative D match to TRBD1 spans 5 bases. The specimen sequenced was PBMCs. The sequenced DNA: TGTGCCATCAGTGGGGGGGGGATGAACACTGAAGCTTTCTTT. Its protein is CAISGGGMNTEAFF.